This section outlines one TCR beta chain sequence together with its context. This entry is derived from a study of blood T cell repertoires in COVID-19. Germline V gene data show CDR1 as SGHRS and CDR2 as YFSETQ. The ends were cut back, 0 bases at V and 4 bases at J, with 10 bases in the middle. This CDR3 region has 15 residues. How the authors handled the data: Amplification from reference gene primers served as the basis for estimated nucleated cell counts. TCRdb's table, derived via immunoSEQ multiplex PCR, lists solely in-frame clones and lacks some. V, J and clone size are taken as reported in that table, and D and trimming were inferred from the DNA itself. The top ten hold 9% to 15% of the sample, which has around 250,000 clones, approximately 85% seen once.

This TCR derives from a man older than 75 with acute or convalescent COVID-19. The gene calls are TRBV5-1 and TRBJ2-2; D possibly corresponds to TRBD2 (5 bases). Sequenced sample: peripheral blood. The DNA of the CDR3 is TGCGCCAGCAGCTTGGCACTAGTTGGCACCGGGGAGCTGTTTTTT. Its protein product is CASSLALVGTGELFF.